Listed below are T cell receptor beta chains from one sample, sequenced in a study of T cells in Graves' hyperthyroidism and ophthalmopathy. In TCRdb, the multiplex PCR reads were re-called with MiXCR into one record per CDR3 protein. The table includes about 290,000 distinct CDR3 sequences, about 19% detected once. The source material was blood. All receptors come from a man in his fifties with Graves' ophthalmopathy. Both conserved end residues are part of each CDR3.

CDR3 length: 16; V gene: TRBV11-1; CDR3 protein: CASSTGLAGRTDTQYF
CDR3 length: 16; V gene: TRBV6-1; CDR3 protein: CASSLRGSGSMDEQFF
CDR3 length: 14; V gene: TRBV12-3/TRBV12-4; CDR3 protein: CASSFTGRNTEAFF
CDR3 length: 18; V gene: TRBV15; CDR3 protein: CATSGGLAGGPSTDTQYF
CDR3 length: 14; V gene: TRBV5-1; CDR3 protein: CASSATSATGELFF
CDR3 length: 13; V gene: TRBV11-2; CDR3 protein: CASSFPGKNEQFF
CDR3 length: 15; V gene: TRBV18; CDR3 protein: CASSNTVVATHEQFF
CDR3 length: 18; V gene: TRBV18; CDR3 protein: CASSPLFGGGTPYNEQFF
CDR3 length: 18; V gene: TRBV6-1; CDR3 protein: CASSEDLLAGRVRDEQFF
CDR3 length: 15; V gene: TRBV27; CDR3 protein: CASSPTQAREAEAFF
CDR3 length: 14; V gene: TRBV2; CDR3 protein: CASSENRETYGYTF
CDR3 length: 15; V gene: TRBV20-1; CDR3 protein: CSVRLAGRPTDTQYF
CDR3 length: 12; V gene: TRBV5-1; CDR3 protein: CASSRTGETQYF
CDR3 length: 15; V gene: TRBV20-1; CDR3 protein: CSASAPSGFYNEQFF
CDR3 length: 15; V gene: TRBV5-1; CDR3 protein: CASSTGTANTGELFF
CDR3 length: 17; V gene: TRBV27; CDR3 protein: CASSLASGYSSSYEQYF
CDR3 length: 16; V gene: TRBV15; CDR3 protein: CATSSHILTSGETQYF
CDR3 length: 14; V gene: TRBV16; CDR3 protein: CASTVLIAGNEQYF
CDR3 length: 14; V gene: TRBV6-1; CDR3 protein: CASSWDGDNEKLFF
CDR3 length: 10; V gene: TRBV12-3/TRBV12-4; CDR3 protein: CASSRYGYTF